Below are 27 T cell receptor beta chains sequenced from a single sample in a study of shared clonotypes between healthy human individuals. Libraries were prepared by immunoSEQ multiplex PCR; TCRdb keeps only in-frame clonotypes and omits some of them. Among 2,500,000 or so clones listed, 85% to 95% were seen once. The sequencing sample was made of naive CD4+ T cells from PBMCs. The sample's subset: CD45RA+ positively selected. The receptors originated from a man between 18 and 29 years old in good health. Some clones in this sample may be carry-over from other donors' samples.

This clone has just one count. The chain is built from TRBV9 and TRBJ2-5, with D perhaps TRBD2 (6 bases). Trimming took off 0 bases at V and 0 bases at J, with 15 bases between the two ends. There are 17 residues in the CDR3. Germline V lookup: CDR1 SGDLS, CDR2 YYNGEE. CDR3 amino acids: CASSVGLAIQYQETQYF. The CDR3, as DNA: TGTGCCAGCAGCGTAGGGCTAGCGATACAGTACCAAGAGACCCAGTACTTC.

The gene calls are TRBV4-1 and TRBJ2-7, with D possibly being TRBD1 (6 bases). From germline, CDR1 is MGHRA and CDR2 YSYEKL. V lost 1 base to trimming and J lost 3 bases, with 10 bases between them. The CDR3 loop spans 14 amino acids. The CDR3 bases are TGCGCCAGCAGCCAAGGGACAGATTACTACGAGCAGTACTTC. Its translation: CASSQGTDYYEQYF.

CDR3 nucleotides: TGTGCCAGCAGCTTGGGGGGTCAGGGGCGGTCTAACTATGGCTACACCTTC. Residues: CASSLGGQGRSNYGYTF. The chain recombines TRBV5-4 with TRBJ1-2; TRBD1 might be the D (6 bases). The ends were cut back, 0 bases at V and 0 bases at J, with 15 bases in the middle. Germline loops: CDR1 SGHNT, CDR2 YYREEE (reference sequence). CDR3 length: 17 residues.

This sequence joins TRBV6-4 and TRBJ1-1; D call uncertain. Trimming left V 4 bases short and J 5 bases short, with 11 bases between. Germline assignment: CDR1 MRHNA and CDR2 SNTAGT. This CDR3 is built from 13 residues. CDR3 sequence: CASSGTRGTEAFF. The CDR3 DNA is TGTGCCAGCAGTGGGACCAGAGGGACTGAAGCTTTCTTT.

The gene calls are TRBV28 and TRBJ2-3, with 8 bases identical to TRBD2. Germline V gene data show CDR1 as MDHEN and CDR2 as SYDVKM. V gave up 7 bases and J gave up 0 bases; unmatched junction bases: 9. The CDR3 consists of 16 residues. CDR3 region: CASTSTSGRSTDTQYF. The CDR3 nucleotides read TGTGCCAGCACCTCTACTAGCGGCAGAAGCACAGATACGCAGTATTTT.

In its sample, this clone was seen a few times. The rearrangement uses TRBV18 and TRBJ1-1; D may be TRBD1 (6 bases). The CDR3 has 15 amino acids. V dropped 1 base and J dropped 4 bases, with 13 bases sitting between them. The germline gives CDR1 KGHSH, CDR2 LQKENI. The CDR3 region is CASSPLEGGATEAFF. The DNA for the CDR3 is TGTGCCAGCTCACCACTTGAAGGGGGAGCCACTGAAGCTTTCTTT.

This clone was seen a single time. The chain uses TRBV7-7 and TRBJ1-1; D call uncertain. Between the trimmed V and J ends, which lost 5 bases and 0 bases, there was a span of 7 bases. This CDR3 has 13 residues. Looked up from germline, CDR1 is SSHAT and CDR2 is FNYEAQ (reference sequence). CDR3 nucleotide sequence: TGTGCCAGCAGCCTATCAGTGAACACTGAAGCTTTCTTT. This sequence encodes CASSLSVNTEAFF. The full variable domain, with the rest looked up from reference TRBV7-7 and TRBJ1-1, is GAGVSQSPRYKVTKRGQDVTLRCDPISSHATLYWYQQALGQGPEFLTYFNYEAQPDKSGLPSDRFSAERPEGSISTLTIQRTEQRDSAMYRCASSLSVNTEAFFGQGTRLTVV.

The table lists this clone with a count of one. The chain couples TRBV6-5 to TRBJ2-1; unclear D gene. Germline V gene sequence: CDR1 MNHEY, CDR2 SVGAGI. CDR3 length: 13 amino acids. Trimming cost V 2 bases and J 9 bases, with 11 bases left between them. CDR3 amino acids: CASSYGSRTEQFF. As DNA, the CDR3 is TGTGCCAGCAGTTACGGGTCGAGGACTGAGCAGTTCTTC.

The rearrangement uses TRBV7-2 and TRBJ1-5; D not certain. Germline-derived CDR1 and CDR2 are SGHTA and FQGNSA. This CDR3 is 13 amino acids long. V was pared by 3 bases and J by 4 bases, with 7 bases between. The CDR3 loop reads CASSFRDNQPQHF. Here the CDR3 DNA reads TGTGCCAGCAGCTTTAGGGATAATCAGCCCCAGCATTTT. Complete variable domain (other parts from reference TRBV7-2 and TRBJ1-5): GAGVSQSPSNKVTEKGKDVELRCDPISGHTALYWYRQSLGQGLEFLIYFQGNSAPDKSGLPSDRFSAERTGGSVSTLTIQRTQQEDSAVYLCASSFRDNQPQHFGDGTRLSIL.

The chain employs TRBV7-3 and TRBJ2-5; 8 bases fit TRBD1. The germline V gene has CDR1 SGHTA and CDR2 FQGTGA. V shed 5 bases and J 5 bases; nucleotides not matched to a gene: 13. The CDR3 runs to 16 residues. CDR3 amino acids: CASSLTRRGRCETQYF. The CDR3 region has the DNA TGTGCCAGCAGCCTTACCCGCAGGGGGCGATGTGAGACCCAGTACTTC.

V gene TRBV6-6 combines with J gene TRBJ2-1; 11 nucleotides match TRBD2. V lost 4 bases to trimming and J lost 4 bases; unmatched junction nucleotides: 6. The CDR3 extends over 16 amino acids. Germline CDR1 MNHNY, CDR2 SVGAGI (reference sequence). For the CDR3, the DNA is TGTGCCAGCAGTTTTGCGACTAGCGGGAATTACAATGAGCAGTTCTTC. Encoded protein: CASSFATSGNYNEQFF.

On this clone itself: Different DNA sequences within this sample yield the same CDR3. The CDR3 spells CASSPQDTGELFF. The CDR3 DNA sequence: TGTGCCAGCTCACCACAGGACACCGGGGAGCTGTTTTTT. The rearrangement uses TRBV18 and TRBJ2-2; D not resolved. Germline V lookup: CDR1 KGHSH, CDR2 LQKENI. This CDR3 has 13 residues. Trimming took 1 base from V and 3 from J, leaving 3 bases between them. Supplemented by reference TRBV18 and TRBJ2-2, the full variable domain reads NAGVMQNPRHLVRRRGQEARLRCSPMKGHSHVYWYRQLPEEGLKFMVYLQKENIIDESGMPKERFSAEFPKEGPSILRIQQVVRGDSAAYFCASSPQDTGELFFGEGSRLTVL.

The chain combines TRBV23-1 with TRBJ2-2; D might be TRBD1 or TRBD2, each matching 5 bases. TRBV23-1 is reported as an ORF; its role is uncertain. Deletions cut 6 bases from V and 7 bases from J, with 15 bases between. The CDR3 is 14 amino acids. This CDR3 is CASRPIGADGELFF. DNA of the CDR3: TGCGCCAGCAGGCCAATCGGGGCCGACGGGGAGCTGTTTTTT.

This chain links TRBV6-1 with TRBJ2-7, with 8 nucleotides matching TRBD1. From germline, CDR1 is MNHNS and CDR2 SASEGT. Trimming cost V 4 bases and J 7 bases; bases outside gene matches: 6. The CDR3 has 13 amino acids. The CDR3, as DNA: TGTGCCAGCAGTGCTCAGGGGGCGCGGGAGCAGTACTTC. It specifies CASSAQGAREQYF.

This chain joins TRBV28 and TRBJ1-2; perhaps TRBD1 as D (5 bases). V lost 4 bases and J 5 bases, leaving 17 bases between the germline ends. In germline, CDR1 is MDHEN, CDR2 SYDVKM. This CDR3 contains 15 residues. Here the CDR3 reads CASSSAGGRLYGYTF. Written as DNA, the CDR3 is TGTGCCAGCAGTTCCGCTGGGGGGAGATTATATGGCTACACCTTC.

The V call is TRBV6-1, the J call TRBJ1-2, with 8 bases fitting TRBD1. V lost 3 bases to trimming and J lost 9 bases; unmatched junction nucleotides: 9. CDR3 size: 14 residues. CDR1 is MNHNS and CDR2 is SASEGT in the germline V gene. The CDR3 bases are TGTGCCAGCAGTGATCGCAGGGGGCGCGTGAGCTACACCTTC. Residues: CASSDRRGRVSYTF.

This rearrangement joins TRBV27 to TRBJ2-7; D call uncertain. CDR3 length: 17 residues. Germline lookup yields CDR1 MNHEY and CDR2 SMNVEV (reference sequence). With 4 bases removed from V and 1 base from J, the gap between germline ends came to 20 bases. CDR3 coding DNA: TGTGCCAGCAGTTCGGTGGTCAGCCCGCGAGGTTCCTACGAGCAGTACTTC. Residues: CASSSVVSPRGSYEQYF.

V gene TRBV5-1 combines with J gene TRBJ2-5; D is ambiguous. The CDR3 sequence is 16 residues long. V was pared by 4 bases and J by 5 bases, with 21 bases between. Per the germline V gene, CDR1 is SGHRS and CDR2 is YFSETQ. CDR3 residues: CASSLTASGIGETQYF. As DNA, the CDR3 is TGCGCCAGCAGCCTAACCGCCTCAGGTATCGGGGAGACCCAGTACTTC.

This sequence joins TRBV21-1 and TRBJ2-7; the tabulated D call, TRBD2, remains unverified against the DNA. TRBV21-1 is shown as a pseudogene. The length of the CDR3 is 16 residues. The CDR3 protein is CASSKWGTSGSYEQYF. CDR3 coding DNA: TGTGCCAGCAGCAAATGGGGGACTAGCGGATCCTACGAGCAGTACTTC.

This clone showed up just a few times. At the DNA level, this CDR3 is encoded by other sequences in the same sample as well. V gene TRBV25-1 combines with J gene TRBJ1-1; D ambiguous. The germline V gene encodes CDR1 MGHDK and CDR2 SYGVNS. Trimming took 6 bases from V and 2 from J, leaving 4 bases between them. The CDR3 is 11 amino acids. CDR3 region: CASSLNTEAFF. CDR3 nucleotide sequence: TGTGCCAGCAGCTTAAACACTGAAGCTTTCTTT.

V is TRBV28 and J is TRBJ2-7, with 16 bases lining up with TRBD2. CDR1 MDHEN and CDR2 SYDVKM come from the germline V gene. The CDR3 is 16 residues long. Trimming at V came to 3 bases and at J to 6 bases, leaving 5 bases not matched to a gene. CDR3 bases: TGTGCCAGCAGTTTGGGACTAGCGGGAGGGGGCGGCGAGCAGTACTTC. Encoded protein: CASSLGLAGGGGEQYF.

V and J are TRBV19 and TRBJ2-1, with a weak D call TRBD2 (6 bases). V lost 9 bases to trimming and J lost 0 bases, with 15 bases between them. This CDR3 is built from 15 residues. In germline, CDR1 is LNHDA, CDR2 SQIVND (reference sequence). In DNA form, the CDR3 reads TGTGCCAGCCGTCGATGGGGGGACTCCTACAATGAGCAGTTCTTC. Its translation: CASRRWGDSYNEQFF.

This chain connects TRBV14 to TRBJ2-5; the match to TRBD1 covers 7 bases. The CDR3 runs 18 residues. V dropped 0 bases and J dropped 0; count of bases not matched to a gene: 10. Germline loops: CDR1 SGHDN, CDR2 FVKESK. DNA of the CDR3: TGTGCCAGCAGCCAAGATATTTCGAGCAGGGGGTACCAAGAGACCCAGTACTTC. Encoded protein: CASSQDISSRGYQETQYF.

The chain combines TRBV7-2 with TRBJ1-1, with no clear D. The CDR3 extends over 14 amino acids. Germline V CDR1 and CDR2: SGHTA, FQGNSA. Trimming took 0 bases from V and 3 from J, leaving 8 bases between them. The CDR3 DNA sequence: TGTGCCAGCAGCTTAGCAGCAACCGACACTGAAGCTTTCTTT. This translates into CASSLAATDTEAFF. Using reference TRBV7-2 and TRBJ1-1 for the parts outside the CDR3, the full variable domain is GAGVSQSPSNKVTEKGKDVELRCDPISGHTALYWYRQSLGQGLEFLIYFQGNSAPDKSGLPSDRFSAERTGGSVSTLTIQRTQQEDSAVYLCASSLAATDTEAFFGQGTRLTVV.

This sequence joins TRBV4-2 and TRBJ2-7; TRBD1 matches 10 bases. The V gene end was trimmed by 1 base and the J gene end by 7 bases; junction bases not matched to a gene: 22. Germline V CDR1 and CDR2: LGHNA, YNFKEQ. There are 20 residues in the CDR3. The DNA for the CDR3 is TGTGCCAGCAGCCAAGGACAGGGGGCATGGATAGACGGGAGGTATCTAGAGCAGTACTTC. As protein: CASSQGQGAWIDGRYLEQYF.

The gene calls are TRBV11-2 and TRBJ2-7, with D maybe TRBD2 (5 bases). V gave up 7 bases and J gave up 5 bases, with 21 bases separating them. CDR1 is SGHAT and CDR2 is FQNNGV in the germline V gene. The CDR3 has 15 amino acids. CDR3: CASTLMLATTNEQYF. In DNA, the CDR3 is TGTGCCAGCACCTTGATGTTAGCGACGACAAACGAGCAGTACTTC.

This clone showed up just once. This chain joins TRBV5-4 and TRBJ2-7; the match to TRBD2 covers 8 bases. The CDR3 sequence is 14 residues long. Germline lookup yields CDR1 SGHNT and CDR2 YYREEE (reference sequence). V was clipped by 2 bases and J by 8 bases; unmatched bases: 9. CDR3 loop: CASSFTSGSGQQYF. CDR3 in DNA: TGTGCCAGCAGCTTCACGAGCGGGAGTGGACAGCAGTACTTC.